This T cell receptor beta chain is drawn from a study of response to subunit inactivated influenza vaccine. TCRdb ran MiXCR on the RT-PCR reads and lists one entry per CDR3 protein. The sample shows hundreds of thousands of distinct CDR3 sequences, 6% to 9% of them seen only once. This clonotype was found many times. The CDR3 totals 17 residues. The germline V gene encodes CDR1 SGHRS and CDR2 YFSETQ. V lost 2 bases and J lost 2; bases outside the gene matches: 11. The source of this sequence is a man aged 45 to 70 who received an inactivated influenza vaccine. This sequence joins TRBV5-1 and TRBJ2-3; 7 bases line up with TRBD2. The material sequenced was PBMCs from blood, taken around 25 months after vaccination. As DNA, the CDR3 is TGCGCCAGCAGCTTCGGTTCCAAAGCGGGGATCACAGATACGCAGTATTTT. It encodes CASSFGSKAGITDTQYF.